What follows describes a single T cell receptor beta chain. Its antigen is unknown. The sample belongs to a study of spatial heterogeneity in lung cancer. General observations from the study: The number of expanded tumor alpha and beta chains correlated with mutation number. Of tumor T cells, an estimated coverage of around 7% was reached for alpha chains and less than 15% for beta chains. Ubiquitous and regional expanded TCR counts tracked ubiquitous and regional nonsynonymous mutations, respectively.

This CDR3 spans 14 amino acids. V was pared by 3 bases and J by 3 bases, with 10 bases between. Germline V gene lookup returns CDR1 SEHNR and CDR2 FQNEAQ (reference sequence). As for time point: sample taken at primary tumor resection. Every molecule of TCR cDNA had its own unique molecular identifier. TCRdb re-analysed the 5' RACE reads in MiXCR, keeping a single row per CDR3 protein. In the table there are 4,000 to 6,500 distinct CDR3 sequences, around 12% of which are singletons. V and J are TRBV7-9 and TRBJ2-3; tentative D call: TRBD2 (6 bases). The sequence came from a male donor with early-stage non-small cell lung cancer. This sample comprised lung tumor tissue, obtained at surgery. The chain's CDR3 is CASSFSLATDTQYF. The CDR3 DNA follows: TGTGCCAGCAGCTTCTCCCTAGCGACAGATACGCAGTATTTT.